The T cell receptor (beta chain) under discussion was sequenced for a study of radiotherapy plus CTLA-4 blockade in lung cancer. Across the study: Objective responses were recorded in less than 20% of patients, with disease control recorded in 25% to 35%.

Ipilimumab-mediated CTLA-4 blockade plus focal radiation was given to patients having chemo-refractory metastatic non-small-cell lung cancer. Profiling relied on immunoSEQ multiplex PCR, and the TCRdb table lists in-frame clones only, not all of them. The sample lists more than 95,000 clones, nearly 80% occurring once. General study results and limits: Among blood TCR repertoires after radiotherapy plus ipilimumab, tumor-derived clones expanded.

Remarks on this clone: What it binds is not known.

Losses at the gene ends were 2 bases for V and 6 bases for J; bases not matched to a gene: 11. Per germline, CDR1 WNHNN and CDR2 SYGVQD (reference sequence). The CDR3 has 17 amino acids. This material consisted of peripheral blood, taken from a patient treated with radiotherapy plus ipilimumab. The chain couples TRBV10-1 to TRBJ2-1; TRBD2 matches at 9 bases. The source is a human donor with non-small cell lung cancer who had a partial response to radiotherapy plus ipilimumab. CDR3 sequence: CASSETIAGVVRNEQFF. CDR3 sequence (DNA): TGCGCCAGCAGTGAGACCATAGCGGGAGTTGTGCGCAATGAGCAGTTCTTC.